These 25 T cell receptor beta chains originate from one sample sequenced in a study of blood T cells in healthy people across ages. Alongside a J-beta primer mix, a sample-barcoded 5' primer served in a second PCR lasting roughly 6 to 11 cycles. TCRdb processed the 5' RACE reads anew with MiXCR; each CDR3 protein has one entry. Here the sample spans 1,100,000 or so distinct CDR3 sequences, under 55% being singletons. The sequenced material came from blood. The source of these receptors is a woman aged 55-69 years in good health.

This clonotype was picked up a small number of times. The rearrangement links TRBV6-5 to TRBJ2-1; D is ambiguous. The CDR3 is 11 residues long. V gave up 2 bases and J gave up 9 bases, with 5 bases separating them. Per germline, CDR1 MNHEY and CDR2 SVGAGI. The CDR3 is CASSYAAEQFF. CDR3 in DNA: TGTGCCAGCAGTTACGCGGCTGAGCAGTTCTTC.

This clonotype was recorded only once. The chain has TRBV7-2 and TRBJ2-7; TRBD2 is a possible D gene (6 bases). Trimming stripped 1 base from V and 3 bases from J, with 10 bases between. The V gene's germline CDR1 is SGHTA and CDR2 FQGNSA. This CDR3 spans 14 amino acids. CDR3 DNA sequence: TGTGCCAGCAGCTTAGGGAGGGTGGACTACGAGCAGTACTTC. This translates into CASSLGRVDYEQYF.

This clonotype has a handful of counts. J is TRBJ2-1 and V is TRBV27, with D perhaps TRBD1 (6 bases). The V end was cut by 8 bases, the J end by 0 bases, with 11 bases between. This CDR3 is built from 14 residues. In germline, CDR1 is MNHEY, CDR2 SMNVEV (reference sequence). In DNA form, the CDR3 reads TGTGCCAGCGGTACAGGGAGCTCCTACAATGAGCAGTTCTTC. Translating gives CASGTGSSYNEQFF.

The chain combines TRBV2 with TRBJ2-1; 8 nucleotides line up with TRBD2. The J call may be in error: the DNA end matches TRBJ2-7 better. CDR1 SNHLY and CDR2 FYNNEI come from the germline V gene. The CDR3 totals 15 residues. CDR3 loop: CASSAPAGAYNEQYF. The CDR3 DNA sequence: TGTGCCAGCAGTGCCCCAGCGGGGGCCTACAATGAGCAGTACTTC.

The chain carries TRBV7-9 and TRBJ2-7; D gene unclear. There are 15 residues in the CDR3. The V end was cut by 4 bases, the J end by 0 bases, with 13 bases between. Germline CDR1 is SEHNR and CDR2 is FQNEAQ (reference sequence). CDR3 residues: CASSSRDGDSYEQYF. The CDR3 DNA is TGTGCCAGCAGCTCCCGAGACGGCGACTCCTACGAGCAGTACTTC.

The chain joins TRBV5-1 to TRBJ2-1; 11 bases map to TRBD2. Germline V gene data show CDR1 as SGHRS and CDR2 as YFSETQ. This CDR3 is built from 17 residues. V trimming: 0 bases; J trimming: 2 bases; junction bases outside the gene matches: 4. The CDR3 sequence is CASSLGGLAVTYNEQFF. The CDR3 nucleotides are TGCGCCAGCAGCTTGGGGGGACTAGCGGTTACCTACAATGAGCAGTTCTTC.

Only a few counts were recorded for this clonotype. The V and J genes are TRBV9 and TRBJ1-2; tentative D call: TRBD1 (6 bases). V was pared by 0 bases and J by 4 bases, with 10 bases between. Per germline, CDR1 SGDLS and CDR2 YYNGEE. The length of the CDR3 is 14 residues. For the CDR3, the DNA is TGTGCCAGCAGCGTAGAACAGGGTAGCTATGGCTACACCTTC. Amino acids: CASSVEQGSYGYTF. The full variable domain, with the rest looked up from reference TRBV9 and TRBJ1-2, is DSGVTQTPKHLITATGQRVTLRCSPRSGDLSVYWYQQSLDQGLQFLIQYYNGEERAKGNILERFSAQQFPDLHSELNLSSLELGDSALYFCASSVEQGSYGYTFGSGTRLTVV.

This chain connects TRBV6-1 to TRBJ1-2; D is unresolved. Deletions cut 0 bases from V and 7 bases from J, with 12 bases between. This CDR3 comprises 14 residues. CDR1 is MNHNS, CDR2 SASEGT, per germline. CDR3: CASSEAGGYSGYTF. The DNA for the CDR3 is TGTGCCAGCAGTGAAGCAGGAGGGTACTCTGGCTACACCTTC.

In this sample, this clonotype turned up a few times. The chain couples TRBV20-1 to TRBJ2-1; D remains ambiguous. The germline V gene has CDR1 DFQATT and CDR2 SNEGSKA (reference sequence). Trimming cost V 6 bases and J 4 bases, with 13 bases left between them. The CDR3 is 13 residues long. CDR3 nucleotides: TGCAGTGCCAGCCCCGAGGTGTACAATGAGCAGTTCTTC. Its translation: CSASPEVYNEQFF.

V is TRBV20-1 and J is TRBJ2-5; D is possibly TRBD1 (6 bases). The J call is doubtful: the DNA matches TRBJ2-7 better. Germline lookup yields CDR1 DFQATT and CDR2 SNEGSKA (reference sequence). The CDR3 consists of 13 residues. CDR3 in amino acids: CSAARTETYEQYF. CDR3 DNA sequence: TGCAGTGCTGCCCGGACAGAAACCTACGAGCAGTACTTC.

This chain uses TRBV20-1 with TRBJ2-7; a possible D gene is TRBD1 (6 bases). Trimming shortened V by 1 base and J by 0 bases, and 13 bases separated the two germline ends. The germline V gene encodes CDR1 DFQATT and CDR2 SNEGSKA (reference sequence). The CDR3 is made up of 15 amino acids. DNA of the CDR3: TGCAGTGCTAGAGCGCTCCGGGACACCTCCTACGAGCAGTACTTC. This encodes CSARALRDTSYEQYF.

As to this clonotype: Relative to the germline gene, one junction end is altered; a read error may explain this. The J gene is TRBJ2-7, the V gene TRBV11-2; the match to TRBD1 covers 7 bases. The J call may be in error: the DNA end matches TRBJ2-5 better. From germline, CDR1 is SGHAT and CDR2 FQNNGV. The CDR3 sequence is 13 residues long. CDR3 in amino acids: CTSPQTGWETQYF. The CDR3, as DNA: TGTACCAGCCCCCAGACAGGGTGGGAGACCCAGTACTTC.

The chain uses TRBV18 and TRBJ1-2; possibly TRBD1 for D (5 bases). V lost 0 bases and J 7 bases, leaving 9 bases between the germline ends. Germline CDR1 KGHSH, CDR2 LQKENI. The CDR3 runs 13 residues. CDR3 nucleotide sequence: TGTGCCAGCTCACCACCGGGGGTAGCTGGCTACACCTTC. It is translated as CASSPPGVAGYTF. The whole variable domain, filled in from reference TRBV18 and TRBJ1-2, reads NAGVMQNPRHLVRRRGQEARLRCSPMKGHSHVYWYRQLPEEGLKFMVYLQKENIIDESGMPKERFSAEFPKEGPSILRIQQVVRGDSAAYFCASSPPGVAGYTFGSGTRLTVV.

The chain is built from TRBV5-1 and TRBJ1-4; no clear D gene. V was shortened by 3 bases and J by 1 base, with 10 bases between the two germline ends. In germline, CDR1 is SGHRS, CDR2 YFSETQ. The CDR3 has 15 residues. CDR3 sequence reads: CASSWLSLTNEKLFF. The CDR3, as DNA: TGCGCCAGCAGCTGGTTGAGCTTAACTAATGAAAAACTGTTTTTT.

This clonotype was observed a few times. The chain is built from TRBV5-1 and TRBJ2-2; perhaps TRBD1 as D (6 bases). The CDR3 contains 11 residues. Germline V gene sequence: CDR1 SGHRS, CDR2 YFSETQ. V lost 8 bases and J lost 7, with 9 bases in between. Written as DNA, the CDR3 is TGCGCCAGTCAGGGGTTCGGGGAGCTGTTTTTT. Its protein is CASQGFGELFF.

The genes are TRBV7-8 and TRBJ2-1, with 8 bases identical to TRBD2. Germline-derived CDR1 and CDR2 are SGHVS and FQNEAQ. The trim removed 2 bases at V and 9 bases at J, leaving 9 bases unmatched. The CDR3 consists of 15 residues. The CDR3 protein is CASSLRSGGPFEQFF. In DNA, the CDR3 is TGTGCCAGCAGCTTACGTTCGGGAGGGCCTTTTGAGCAGTTCTTC.

CDR3 protein: CASSLSSVGASQYF. The CDR3 region has the DNA TGTGCCAGCTCGCTCAGTTCGGTGGGAGCATCGCAGTATTTT. This rearrangement joins TRBV27 to TRBJ2-3; maybe TRBD2 (5 bases). CDR3 length: 14 residues. Germline assignment: CDR1 MNHEY and CDR2 SMNVEV (reference sequence). V lost 8 bases and J 10 bases, leaving 22 bases between the germline ends.

V and J are TRBV2 and TRBJ1-4; D uncertain. V was pared by 7 bases and J by 8 bases, with 8 bases between. CDR3 size: 11 residues. Germline V gene lookup returns CDR1 SNHLY and CDR2 FYNNEI. The CDR3 DNA is TGTGCCAGCAACCTGAGGGAAAAACTGTTTTTT. It is translated as CASNLREKLFF.

This chain links TRBV20-1 with TRBJ1-4; D ambiguous. CDR1 is DFQATT and CDR2 is SNEGSKA in the germline V gene (reference sequence). Deletions cut 1 base from V and 7 bases from J, with 16 bases between. The CDR3 runs 15 residues. The CDR3 DNA sequence: TGCAGTGCTAGAGGCCTGCCGAACATGGGTGAAAAACTGTTTTTT. Residues: CSARGLPNMGEKLFF.

The chain uses TRBV3-1 and TRBJ2-7; 7 nucleotides agree with TRBD2. The germline V gene encodes CDR1 LGHDT and CDR2 YNNKEL (reference sequence). V gave up 1 base and J gave up 8 bases; unmatched junction bases: 8. The CDR3 covers 14 residues. CDR3 DNA: TGTGCCAGCAGCCAAGCGGCGGGAGTACCTCAGCAGTACTTC. It codes for CASSQAAGVPQQYF.

This clonotype has a handful of counts. This chain uses TRBV14 with TRBJ1-1; D is undetermined. V dropped 4 bases and J dropped 6 bases, with 9 bases sitting between them. The CDR3 runs to 12 residues. Germline CDR1 is SGHDN and CDR2 is FVKESK. For the CDR3, the DNA is TGTGCCAGCAGCCCGGTCCGAGCTGAAGCTTTCTTT. Translating it yields CASSPVRAEAFF.

The V call is TRBV30, the J call TRBJ2-3, with TRBD2 matching over 9 bases. Unmatched junction bases numbered 6, after V lost 2 bases and J lost 3 bases. CDR3 length: 15 amino acids. Germline V lookup: CDR1 GTSNPN, CDR2 SVGIG (reference sequence). The CDR3 DNA sequence: TGTGCCTGGAGTACCGGGACTAGCACAACAGATACGCAGTATTTT. Its translation is CAWSTGTSTTDTQYF.

V is TRBV20-1 and J is TRBJ2-5; no clear D gene. The length of the CDR3 is 11 residues. V was trimmed by 3 bases and J by 3 bases, leaving 5 bases between them. Germline assignment: CDR1 DFQATT and CDR2 SNEGSKA (reference sequence). The chain's CDR3 is CSASREETQYF. For the CDR3, the DNA is TGCAGTGCTAGTCGGGAAGAGACCCAGTACTTC.

The chain is built from TRBV11-2 and TRBJ2-4; a possible D gene is TRBD2 (5 bases). The end of the DNA fits TRBJ2-7 better, so the J call may be wrong. This CDR3 region has 14 residues. CDR1 and CDR2 from the germline V gene are SGHAT and FQNNGV. CDR3 DNA sequence: TGTGCCAGCAGCTTAAACCGGCCGAGGGACGAGCAGTACTTC. This sequence encodes CASSLNRPRDEQYF.

This clonotype was counted only a few times. The rearrangement joins TRBV6-1 to TRBJ2-3; TRBD2 aligns across 9 bases. Germline trimming cut 6 bases from V and 4 bases from J; bases unmatched to any gene: 8. CDR3 length: 15 residues. Germline CDR1 reads MNHNS; CDR2 reads SASEGT. The CDR3 DNA is TGTGCCAGCAGCTGGACTAGCGAACTACCAGATACGCAGTATTTT. Protein product: CASSWTSELPDTQYF.